Included here is one TCR beta chain sequence, with context. Its antigen remains unidentified. CDR3 size: 14 residues. With 5 bases removed from V and 7 bases from J, the gap between germline ends came to 14 bases. The germline gives CDR1 SEHNR, CDR2 FQNEAQ (reference sequence). Sequenced by immunoSEQ multiplex PCR; TCRdb stores in-frame clones only, minus some. The sample carries 65,000 to 95,000 clones, around 90% recorded once. The sample is drawn from a study of OX40 agonist ivuxolimab in advanced cancers. Study in general: It was ivuxolimab, an agonistic anti-OX40 (CD134) antibody, that patients were treated with.

The study's findings and limits: Both blood CD4+ and CD8+ T cells showed clonal growth by week 6 at 0.1 to 3.0 mg/kg.

This sample comprised CD4+ or CD8+ T cells sorted from blood, obtained in a trial of the OX40 agonist ivuxolimab. The sequence derives from an adult with an advanced solid tumor such as melanoma, head and neck, liver or kidney cancer. The chain combines TRBV7-9 with TRBJ2-2; D is unresolved. The CDR3 DNA sequence: TGTGCCAGCAGCGCTCAAAACGACGGCGGGGAGCTGTTTTTT. It encodes CASSAQNDGGELFF.